This paragraph reports one T cell receptor beta chain. The antigen is not known. The PCR contained 60 Vbeta and 13 Jbeta primers. TCRdb's table, derived via immunoSEQ multiplex PCR, lists solely in-frame clones and lacks some. This sample yields tens of thousands of clones, of which roughly 69% are seen a single time; under 7.5% belongs to the top ten. This sample is part of a study of cytomegalovirus exposure and HLA in healthy donors. Study-wide findings and caveats: Cytomegalovirus association was listed for approximately 160 TCR beta chains.

The CDR3 runs 17 residues. V lost 0 bases, J lost 2 bases, and 17 bases lay in between. The germline V gene has CDR1 MNHNS and CDR2 SASEGT. V gene TRBV6-1 combines with J gene TRBJ2-7, with a tentative D call TRBD2 (5 bases). This sequence was found in a woman aged 45 to 65 in good health and CMV-seropositive. Sequencing was carried out using PBMCs. The CDR3 nucleotides read TGTGCCAGCAGTGAAGCGGGCGGTGGAGTGGGAGCCTACGAGCAGTACGTC. Translating gives CASSEAGGGVGAYEQYV.